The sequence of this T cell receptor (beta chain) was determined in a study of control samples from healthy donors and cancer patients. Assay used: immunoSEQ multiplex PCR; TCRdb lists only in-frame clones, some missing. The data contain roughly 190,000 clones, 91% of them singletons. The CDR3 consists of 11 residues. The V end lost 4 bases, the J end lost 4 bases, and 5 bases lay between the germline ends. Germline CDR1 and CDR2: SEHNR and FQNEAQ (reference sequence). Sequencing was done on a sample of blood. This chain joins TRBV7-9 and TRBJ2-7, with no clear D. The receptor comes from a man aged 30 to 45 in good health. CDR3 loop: CASSSQYEQYF. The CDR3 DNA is TGTGCCAGCAGCTCCCAATACGAGCAGTACTTC. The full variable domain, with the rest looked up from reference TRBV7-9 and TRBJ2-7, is DTGVSQNPRHKITKRGQNVTFRCDPISEHNRLYWYRQTLGQGPEFLTYFQNEAQLEKSRLLSDRFSAERPKGSFSTLEIQRTEQGDSAMYLCASSSQYEQYFGPGTRLTVT.